Presented here are 30 T cell receptor beta chains from one specimen sequenced in a study of early T cells in non-severe SARS-CoV-2 infection. MiXCR was run by TCRdb on the 5' RACE reads, yielding one entry per CDR3 protein. This table holds approximately 79,000 distinct CDR3 sequences, about 13% found once. The material sequenced was whole blood. The receptor source for this set is an adult who was a healthcare worker with PCR-confirmed SARS-CoV-2 infection or an uninfected control (not recorded which).

This clonotype was seen at least ten times. The chain is built from TRBV20-1 and TRBJ2-7; 8 nucleotides match TRBD2. The CDR3 sequence is 14 residues long. Germline V gene data show CDR1 as DFQATT and CDR2 as SNEGSKA (reference sequence). Unmatched junction bases numbered 5, after V lost 2 bases and J lost 2 bases. The chain's CDR3 is CSARPRGATYEQYF. In DNA form, the CDR3 reads TGCAGTGCTAGACCGCGGGGGGCGACCTACGAGCAGTACTTC.

This clonotype was detected only a few times. A read error may account for a junction end that differs from germline. The V and J genes are TRBV10-3 and TRBJ2-2, with 9 positions matching TRBD2. CDR3 length equals 15 residues. Germline CDR1 is ENHRY and CDR2 is SYGVKD. The CDR3 loop is CAISALAGLTEELFF. Here the CDR3 DNA reads TGTGCCATCAGCGCCCTAGCGGGGCTGACCGAGGAGCTGTTTTTT.

This clonotype has only a few counts. V gene TRBV9 combines with J gene TRBJ1-2; a possible D gene is TRBD1 (6 bases). Trimming stripped 0 bases from V and 0 bases from J, with 15 bases between. Germline V lookup: CDR1 SGDLS, CDR2 YYNGEE. The CDR3 runs 17 residues. CDR3 amino acids: CASSVAPGASANYGYTF. The CDR3 DNA sequence: TGTGCCAGCAGCGTAGCTCCAGGGGCCTCAGCTAACTATGGCTACACCTTC.

This clonotype was picked up many times. The chain combines TRBV2 with TRBJ1-2; TRBD1 matches at 8 bases. Per the germline V gene, CDR1 is SNHLY and CDR2 is FYNNEI. This CDR3 has 21 amino acids. J was trimmed by 0 bases and V by 6 bases; bases with no gene match: 24. The CDR3 nucleotides read TGTGCCAGCAGCGGCTATGGGACAGGCGATTCAGCCTCCCCGGCTAACTATGGCTACACCTTC. Translation: CASSGYGTGDSASPANYGYTF.

The CDR3 loop is CAISDKTTRDRGYEQYF. In nucleotides, the CDR3 is TGTGCCATCAGTGATAAAACCACCCGGGACAGGGGGTACGAGCAGTACTTC. The chain joins TRBV10-3 to TRBJ2-7; 11 bases align to TRBD1. The CDR3 has 17 residues. Germline values: CDR1 ENHRY, CDR2 SYGVKD. V gave up 3 bases and J gave up 4 bases; unmatched junction bases: 11.

The chain combines TRBV5-5 with TRBJ1-4; D not certain. There are 14 residues in the CDR3. With 4 bases removed from V and 3 bases from J, the gap between germline ends came to 10 bases. Germline CDR1 and CDR2: SGHKS and YYEKEE (reference sequence). The CDR3 sequence: CASSHGLANEKLFF. CDR3 bases: TGTGCCAGCAGCCACGGTCTGGCTAATGAAAAACTGTTTTTT.

The chain is built from TRBV5-4 and TRBJ2-3; no clear D. CDR1 and CDR2 from the germline V gene are SGHNT and YYREEE (reference sequence). The V gene lost 0 bases and the J gene lost 2 bases, with 10 bases spanning the gap. The CDR3 spans 15 residues. Here the CDR3 DNA reads TGTGCCAGCAGCTTGGGGGGAAGCTCCACAGATACGCAGTATTTT. Translating it yields CASSLGGSSTDTQYF.

This clonotype was observed at least ten times. The rearrangement uses TRBV6-1 and TRBJ1-2, with D perhaps TRBD1 (5 bases). Germline CDR1 and CDR2: MNHNS and SASEGT. The CDR3 length is 14 residues. The ends were cut back, 2 bases at V and 4 bases at J, with 11 bases in the middle. The DNA for the CDR3 is TGTGCCAGCAGTGAAAAGACAGCAAGCTATGGCTACACCTTC. Translating it yields CASSEKTASYGYTF.

Note on this clonotype: This sequence may be a read error, since a much larger clone differs from it by one base. The chain is built from TRBV2 and TRBJ1-1; D call uncertain. In germline, CDR1 is SNHLY, CDR2 FYNNEI. V was clipped by 5 bases and J by 3 bases, with 22 bases between them. The CDR3 runs to 17 residues. In DNA form, the CDR3 reads TGTGCCAGCAGTAAAGTGATGTCAGACGATAAGGACACTGAAGCTTTCTTT. Translating it yields CASSKVMSDDKDTEAFF.

This clonotype came up a few times. The chain uses TRBV6-1 and TRBJ1-4, with D unresolved. Trimming pared 6 bases from V and 2 bases from J, leaving 16 bases between. The CDR3 length is 16 residues. The V gene's germline CDR1 is MNHNS and CDR2 SASEGT. In DNA, the CDR3 is TGTGCCAGCAGGGATTACGAGGGATTCACTAATGAAAAACTGTTTTTT. This gives the protein CASRDYEGFTNEKLFF.

This clonotype was seen many times. J is TRBJ1-1 and V is TRBV19; tentatively, D is TRBD1 (5 bases). This CDR3 is 16 amino acids long. Germline V CDR1 and CDR2: LNHDA, SQIVND (reference sequence). Trimming stripped 5 bases from V and 1 base from J, with 17 bases between. CDR3 DNA: TGTGCCAGTAGTCCCGGGCAGGGCGGTAAGAACACTGAAGCTTTCTTT. Protein sequence: CASSPGQGGKNTEAFF.

This clonotype appeared many times. This rearrangement joins TRBV5-6 to TRBJ2-5; D possibly corresponds to TRBD1 (6 bases). Germline-derived CDR1 and CDR2 are SGHDT and YYEEEE. V lost 4 bases, J lost 7 bases, and 8 bases lay in between. CDR3 length: 11 amino acids. The CDR3 is CASSLQGTQYF. The CDR3 nucleotides are TGTGCCAGCAGCCTACAGGGGACCCAGTACTTC.

This chain joins TRBV7-2 and TRBJ2-5; D remains ambiguous. The length of the CDR3 is 14 residues. Trimming removed 5 bases from V and 2 bases from J, with 12 bases in between. Per the germline V gene, CDR1 is SGHTA and CDR2 is FQGNSA. The CDR3 DNA reads as TGTGCCAGCAGCGGAGAGACGGCTCAAGAGACCCAGTACTTC. This gives the protein CASSGETAQETQYF.

This clonotype came up many times. V is TRBV3-1 and J is TRBJ1-1; D is undetermined. The CDR3 runs 15 residues. The germline V and J ends were trimmed by 0 bases and 0 bases, with 8 bases remaining between them. Germline V gene sequence: CDR1 LGHDT, CDR2 YNNKEL (reference sequence). The CDR3 sequence is CASSQEYWMNTEAFF. The CDR3 nucleotides are TGTGCCAGCAGCCAAGAATACTGGATGAACACTGAAGCTTTCTTT. Together with reference TRBV3-1 and TRBJ1-1, the CDR3 gives the full variable domain: DTAVSQTPKYLVTQMGNDKSIKCEQNLGHDTMYWYKQDSKKFLKIMFSYNNKELIINETVPNRFSPKSPDKAHLNLHINSLELGDSAVYFCASSQEYWMNTEAFFGQGTRLTVV.

Many counts were recorded for this clonotype. V is TRBV7-2 and J is TRBJ1-1; TRBD1 is a possible D gene (5 bases). CDR1 and CDR2 from the germline V gene are SGHTA and FQGNSA. Between the trimmed V and J ends, which lost 3 bases and 5 bases, there was a span of 10 bases. The CDR3 runs to 13 residues. The CDR3 DNA is TGTGCCAGCAGCTTGGGGGGAGGAACTGAAGCTTTCTTT. Its translation is CASSLGGGTEAFF.

The rearrangement links TRBV4-1 to TRBJ2-3, with 14 bases aligning to TRBD2. V lost 5 bases, J lost 6 bases, and 10 bases stayed unmatched. There are 17 residues in the CDR3. Germline V gives CDR1 MGHRA, CDR2 YSYEKL. CDR3 coding DNA: TGCGCCAGCAGCGCGACTAGCGGGAGGGTGAGGGAGGATACGCAGTATTTT. This codes for CASSATSGRVREDTQYF.

The chain carries TRBV28 and TRBJ2-5, with D possibly TRBD2 on 5 matching bases. Trimming took off 5 bases at V and 1 base at J, with 8 bases between the two ends. This CDR3 has 13 residues. CDR1 MDHEN and CDR2 SYDVKM come from the germline V gene. CDR3 sequence reads: CASSPDFQETQYF. In DNA, the CDR3 is TGTGCCAGCAGTCCGGACTTCCAAGAGACCCAGTACTTC.

This clonotype has a count of ten or more. The chain links TRBV2 to TRBJ2-1, with 12 bases matching TRBD2. The CDR3 has 15 amino acids. The ends lost 4 bases at V and 3 bases at J; junction bases unmatched: 1. From germline, CDR1 is SNHLY and CDR2 FYNNEI. The CDR3: CASSAGLAGYNEQFF. The CDR3 nucleotides are TGTGCCAGCAGTGCGGGACTAGCGGGCTACAATGAGCAGTTCTTC.

The V gene is TRBV18, the J gene TRBJ1-6; D unclear. Germline CDR1 reads KGHSH; CDR2 reads LQKENI. This CDR3 is 13 amino acids long. V was clipped by 2 bases and J by 13 bases, with 12 bases between them. This CDR3 is CASSPYPVLPLHF. CDR3 nucleotides: TGTGCCAGCTCACCATATCCAGTGCTTCCCCTCCACTTT.

This clonotype was counted only a few times. The rearrangement links TRBV7-3 to TRBJ2-2; weak D call: TRBD1 (5 bases). The CDR3 consists of 15 residues. Germline V gene lookup returns CDR1 SGHTA and CDR2 FQGTGA. With 6 bases removed from V and 3 bases from J, the gap between germline ends came to 14 bases. The CDR3: CASRKGRVDTGELFF. The CDR3 bases are TGTGCCAGCAGGAAGGGCAGGGTAGACACCGGGGAGCTGTTTTTT. Together with reference TRBV7-3 and TRBJ2-2, the CDR3 gives the full variable domain: GAGVSQTPSNKVTEKGKYVELRCDPISGHTALYWYRQSLGQGPEFLIYFQGTGAADDSGLPNDRFFAVRPEGSVSTLKIQRTERGDSAVYLCASRKGRVDTGELFFGEGSRLTVL.

This clonotype occurred a few times. The V gene is TRBV4-2, the J gene TRBJ2-2; D unresolved. The germline V gene has CDR1 LGHNA and CDR2 YNFKEQ. The V and J ends lost 4 bases and 3 bases respectively, with 15 bases between them. CDR3 length: 16 residues. Here the CDR3 DNA reads TGTGCCAGCAGCCCACAGCCTTTTGGATACACCGGGGAGCTGTTTTTT. Protein product: CASSPQPFGYTGELFF.

On this clonotype itself: No DNA is shown, since the ends of the CDR3 on it are uncertain; the CDR3 is the one TCRdb lists. This chain connects TRBV11-2 to TRBJ2-3. Germline loops: CDR1 SGHAT, CDR2 FQNNGV. The CDR3 length equals 16 residues, ends included. CDR3 sequence: CASSFSTLGSTDTQYF.

There are a few counts of this clonotype. J is TRBJ2-1 and V is TRBV7-8; the D gene is possibly TRBD2 (5 bases). Trimming pared 5 bases from V and 4 bases from J, leaving 18 bases between. CDR1 SGHVS and CDR2 FQNEAQ come from the germline V gene. The CDR3 consists of 16 residues. The CDR3 DNA reads as TGTGCCAGCAGCCTACTAGAGGTAGCAAGTTACAATGAGCAGTTCTTC. Translation: CASSLLEVASYNEQFF.

A few counts support this clonotype. The V and J genes are TRBV5-1 and TRBJ2-7; D may correspond to TRBD1 or TRBD2 (5 bases each). The V end lost 3 bases, the J end lost 5 bases, and 18 bases lay between the germline ends. The V gene's germline CDR1 is SGHRS and CDR2 YFSETQ. This CDR3 has 15 residues. The CDR3 is CASSSPGRPLDEQYF. As DNA, the CDR3 is TGCGCCAGCAGCTCACCGGGACGGCCACTGGACGAGCAGTACTTC.

The V call is TRBV9, the J call TRBJ2-5, with D unclear. The V gene lost 3 bases and the J gene lost 0 bases, with 15 bases spanning the gap. The CDR3 contains 16 residues. Germline lookup yields CDR1 SGDLS and CDR2 YYNGEE. CDR3 residues: CASSAPGEGDQETQYF. The CDR3 DNA is TGTGCCAGCAGCGCCCCTGGGGAAGGCGACCAAGAGACCCAGTACTTC.

The chain uses TRBV6-2 or TRBV6-3 and TRBJ2-7; 12 nucleotides agree with TRBD2. This CDR3 is built from 16 residues. CDR1 is MNHEY, CDR2 SVGEGT, per germline. V gave up 6 bases and J gave up 4 bases; unmatched junction bases: 10. CDR3 sequence (DNA): TGTGCCAGCAGCCGCTCTAGCGGGAGGGCCTCGTACGAGCAGTACTTC. Protein product: CASSRSSGRASYEQYF.

The chain uses TRBV7-9 and TRBJ2-3; D possibly corresponds to TRBD1 (6 bases). V lost 5 bases and J lost 0, with 9 bases in between. Germline CDR1 SEHNR, CDR2 FQNEAQ (reference sequence). This CDR3 contains 14 residues. The CDR3 is CASSGQISTDTQYF. The CDR3 nucleotides read TGTGCCAGCAGCGGACAGATAAGCACAGATACGCAGTATTTT.

This clonotype was seen ten or more times. The chain links TRBV10-3 to TRBJ1-6; D remains unclear. V gave up 4 bases and J gave up 7 bases, with 8 bases separating them. This CDR3 has 13 amino acids. Germline V gene lookup returns CDR1 ENHRY and CDR2 SYGVKD. For the CDR3, the DNA is TGTGCCATCAGTGCGGCCTTGAATTCACCCCTCCACTTT. Amino acids: CAISAALNSPLHF.

The chain joins TRBV10-3 to TRBJ2-1, with a tentative D call TRBD1 (5 bases). Trimming took off 4 bases at V and 3 bases at J, with 16 bases between the two ends. The CDR3 is 16 amino acids. In germline, CDR1 is ENHRY, CDR2 SYGVKD. The CDR3 sequence is CAISGSDRNLYNEQFF. The CDR3 DNA follows: TGTGCCATCAGTGGGTCCGACAGAAACCTCTACAATGAGCAGTTCTTC.

This clonotype turned up a few times. This sequence joins TRBV6-6 and TRBJ2-7, with 7 bases identical to TRBD1. The CDR3 spans 15 residues. J gave up 0 bases and V 2 bases, and 4 bases lay outside the gene matches. Germline CDR1 and CDR2: MNHNY and SVGAGI (reference sequence). The CDR3 bases are TGTGCCAGCAGTTACGCAGGGGGTAGCTCCTACGAGCAGTACTTC. This translates into CASSYAGGSSYEQYF.